A selection of T cell receptor beta chains follows, all from one sample in a study of cytomegalovirus exposure and HLA in healthy donors. Clones were sequenced by immunoSEQ multiplex PCR, and TCRdb holds only the in-frame ones, with some missing. The table lists fewer than 200,000 clones, 87% of them singletons, with about 1% in the top ten. Material for sequencing was PBMCs. These receptor sequences come from a boy aged 2 to 10 in good health and CMV-seronegative. The CDR3 runs from the conserved cysteine through the conserved F or W. The order of the fields is J gene, V gene, CDR3 length, clone size, D gene, CDR3 protein, CDR3 DNA. The D gene is left open where the match is weak. Size is stated for part of the rows, as once, few or many counts, or as a class when the clone is expanded.

>TRBJ2-5|TRBV7-6|15|NA|TRBD1
CASTPTVTGEETQYF
TGTGCCAGCACCCCTACGGTGACAGGGGAAGAGACCCAGTACTTC
>TRBJ2-7|TRBV27|13|NA|NA
CASSLSAGNEQYF
TGTGCCAGCAGTTTATCCGCCGGGAACGAGCAGTACTTC
>TRBJ1-2|TRBV11-2|14|NA|NA
CASSSPLRGHGYTF
TGTGCCAGCAGCTCTCCCTTGCGGGGCCATGGCTACACCTTC
>TRBJ2-3|TRBV4-2|13|few|NA
CASSQVTGDTQYF
TGTGCCAGCAGCCAAGTGACCGGGGATACGCAGTATTTT
>TRBJ2-3|TRBV28|11|NA|NA
CASIGALTQYF
TGTGCCAGTATAGGGGCCCTCACGCAGTATTTT
>TRBJ1-1|TRBV13|13|NA|TRBD1
CASSLNRGTEAFF
TGTGCCAGCAGCTTGAACAGGGGGACTGAAGCTTTCTTT
>TRBJ1-2|TRBV10-3|22|NA|NA
CAISEPKGHVTALEPQFYGYTF
TGTGCCATCAGTGAGCCCAAGGGGCATGTAACGGCCCTCGAGCCCCAGTTCTATGGCTACACCTTC
>TRBJ2-2|TRBV4-1|15|once|TRBD1
CASSLHTGDTGELFF
TGCGCCAGCAGCCTCCATACAGGGGACACCGGGGAGCTGTTTTTT
>TRBJ2-7|TRBV28|15|NA|TRBD2
CASSTRLAGVGEQYF
TGTGCCAGCAGTACGCGACTAGCGGGAGTGGGGGAGCAGTACTTC
>TRBJ1-1|TRBV21-1|13|NA|NA
CASSKGQGGEAFF
TGTGCCAGCAGCAAAGGGCAGGGAGGTGAAGCTTTCTTT
>TRBJ2-1|TRBV27|16|NA|TRBD2
CASSFRGLAGVFEQFF
TGTGCCAGCAGTTTCCGTGGTCTAGCGGGAGTTTTTGAGCAGTTCTTC
>TRBJ1-3|TRBV7-9|16|few|NA
CASSLVPEGFWNTIYF
TGTGCCAGCAGCTTAGTTCCGGAGGGTTTTTGGAACACCATATATTTT
>TRBJ2-5|TRBV28|14|NA|NA
CASTPPSAEETQYF
TGTGCCAGCACCCCCCCTAGCGCCGAAGAAACCCAGTACTTC
>TRBJ2-5|TRBV27|16|NA|TRBD1
CASSPGDRVLSETQYF
TGTGCCAGCAGCCCGGGGGACAGGGTCTTATCGGAGACCCAGTACTTC
>TRBJ2-7|TRBV27|15|NA|NA
CASSLGTTTFGEQYF
TGTGCCAGCAGCTTAGGGACAACGACCTTCGGGGAGCAGTACTTC
>TRBJ1-1|TRBV28|15|NA|NA
CASTPGWDMNTEAFF
TGTGCCAGCACCCCCGGCTGGGACATGAACACTGAAGCTTTCTTT
>TRBJ2-3|TRBV2|15|NA|TRBD2
CASRPKTSVADTQYF
TGTGCCAGCAGACCTAAGACTAGCGTTGCAGATACGCAGTATTTT
>TRBJ1-6|TRBV28|14|NA|NA
CASSLTKTNSPLHF
TGTGCCAGCAGTCTCACAAAGACAAATTCACCCCTCCACTTT
>TRBJ1-1|TRBV28|18|NA|TRBD1
CASRWTGTGVKPGTEAFF
TGTGCCAGCAGGTGGACCGGGACAGGGGTCAAGCCGGGCACTGAAGCTTTCTTT
>TRBJ2-7|TRBV7-9|11|NA|NA
CSSLSGGEQYF
TGTTCCAGCTTAAGCGGAGGCGAGCAGTACTTC
>TRBJ2-3|TRBV5-1|15|NA|TRBD2
CASSLTSGTTDTQYF
TGCGCCAGCAGCTTGACTAGCGGGACGACAGATACGCAGTATTTT
>TRBJ1-6|TRBV7-8|18|NA|NA
CASSLEWPAGVGNSPLHF
TGTGCCAGCAGCTTAGAGTGGCCAGCAGGGGTAGGTAATTCACCCCTCCACTTC
>TRBJ2-5|TRBV10-3|12|NA|NA
CAISELDTTQYF
TGTGCCATCAGTGAGTTGGACACCACCCAGTACTTC
>TRBJ2-7|TRBV28|18|NA|NA
CASSFLRGEGLLTYEQYF
TGTGCCAGCAGTTTCCTCCGGGGAGAGGGACTCCTTACCTACGAGCAGTACTTC
>TRBJ1-4|TRBV7-2|15|NA|NA
CASSPEGGFDEKLFF
TGTGCCAGCAGCCCCGAAGGAGGGTTTGATGAAAAACTGTTTTTT
>TRBJ2-5|TRBV23-1|17|NA|TRBD2
CASSQSSSLAAQETQYF
TGCGCCAGCAGTCAATCGTCATCACTAGCGGCCCAGGAGACCCAGTACTTC
>TRBJ2-7|TRBV27|14|once|TRBD1
CASSPGQGAYEQYF
TGTGCCAGCAGTCCGGGACAGGGGGCATACGAGCAGTACTTC
>TRBJ2-7|TRBV5-1|15|NA|NA
CASSLGTAIDYEQYF
TGCGCCAGCAGCTTGGGGACAGCCATAGATTACGAGCAGTACTTC
>TRBJ2-3|TRBV9|15|NA|NA
CASSVASGASGTQYF
TGTGCCAGCAGCGTAGCCAGCGGCGCCTCGGGTACGCAGTATTTT
>TRBJ1-2|TRBV28|15|NA|TRBD1
CASRRHNRQGSGYTF
TGTGCCAGCCGACGACATAACCGACAGGGGAGTGGCTACACCTTC
>TRBJ2-1|TRBV5-1|11|NA|NA
CASSLEHEQFF
TGCGCCAGCAGCCTAGAACACGAGCAGTTCTTC
>TRBJ1-2|TRBV2|13|once|TRBD1
CASSEETGLGYTF
TGTGCCAGCAGTGAAGAGACAGGGCTCGGCTACACCTTC
>TRBJ2-1|TRBV5-8|15|NA|TRBD1
CASRPQGVLRNEQFF
TGTGCCAGCAGACCACAGGGGGTATTGAGGAATGAGCAGTTCTTC
>TRBJ1-6|TRBV19|16|NA|NA
CASKASGAGFNSPLHF
TGTGCCAGTAAAGCCTCCGGGGCGGGGTTTAATTCACCCCTCCACTTT
>TRBJ1-2|TRBV12-5|14|NA|TRBD1
CASGTGDANYGYTF
TGTGCTAGTGGTACAGGGGATGCTAACTATGGCTACACCTTC
>TRBJ1-3|TRBV2|20|NA|TRBD1
CASSVYRTGQIQRSGNTIYF
TGTGCCAGCAGTGTTTACAGGACAGGGCAAATTCAAAGATCTGGAAACACCATATATTTT